This is a list of T cell receptor beta chains from one sample in a study of T cells in Graves' hyperthyroidism and ophthalmopathy. Via MiXCR, TCRdb re-called the multiplex PCR reads, giving one row per CDR3 protein. The data contain over 200,000 distinct CDR3 sequences, around 19% of them singletons. The source material was blood. These receptors were taken from a middle-aged man with Graves' hyperthyroidism. CDR3s include the opening cysteine and the closing phenylalanine or tryptophan.

V gene	CDR3 length	J gene	CDR3 protein
TRBV13	16	TRBJ2-1	CASSSSGDPSYSEQFF
TRBV2	13	TRBJ2-5	CASIRGKQETQYF
TRBV30	14	TRBJ1-3	CAWSWGNSGNTIYF
TRBV10-3	12	TRBJ1-4	CAISESGEKLFF
TRBV6-2/TRBV6-3	16	TRBJ2-1	CASSFPGLAHYNEQFF
TRBV18	10	TRBJ2-5	CASSRETQYF
TRBV7-2	15	TRBJ1-1	CASSPTGERIAEAFF
TRBV7-2	14	TRBJ2-7	CASSLETGSHEQYF
TRBV5-1	14	TRBJ2-5	CASSLDSGRETQYF
TRBV7-2	15	TRBJ2-6	CASSLREAGANVLTF
TRBV29-1	12	TRBJ2-7	CSVEQGPYEQYF
TRBV2	14	TRBJ2-7	CASSVGQGLGEQYF
TRBV19	15	TRBJ2-3	CASRGQGAGTDTQYF
TRBV6-1	15	TRBJ2-7	CASTRTPIHSYEQYF
TRBV5-1	13	TRBJ2-4	CASSFAAGNIQYF
TRBV30	13	TRBJ2-2	CAWQRVTAGELFF
TRBV29-1	15	TRBJ2-3	CSVWGQGGSTDTQYF
TRBV2	15	TRBJ2-2	CASSEEGGNTGELFF
TRBV28	14	TRBJ2-7	CASSFGGFNYEQYF
TRBV2	14	TRBJ2-5	CASSARTSQETQYF
TRBV30	12	TRBJ2-3	CAWTGFTDTQYF
TRBV7-8	19	TRBJ2-5	CASSSIIIGDRAGPETQYF
TRBV12-3/TRBV12-4	14	TRBJ2-2	CASIGTGFTGELFF